The next 17 T cell receptor beta chains were all read from a single sample in a study of T cell responses to AZD1222 COVID-19 vaccine. Method: immunoSEQ multiplex PCR; TCRdb's copy keeps in-frame clones and lacks some. The profile shows approximately 150,000 clones, roughly 92% of them singletons. Sequenced here: peripheral blood, sampled on day 0 of AZD1222 vaccination. All receptors derive from an adult in good health.

The CDR3 reads CASSLDSLGGYTF. DNA for the CDR3: TGTGCCAGCAGTTTAGACAGCCTGGGTGGCTACACCTTC. The V gene is TRBV28, the J gene TRBJ1-2, with a weak D call TRBD1 (5 bases). The CDR3 totals 13 residues. Trimming took 2 bases from V and 7 from J, leaving 11 bases between them. Germline CDR1 and CDR2: MDHEN and SYDVKM.

The chain employs TRBV18 and TRBJ2-5; 12 bases are shared with TRBD2. CDR3 length: 15 amino acids. V lost 4 bases, J lost 2 bases, and 2 bases stayed unmatched. Germline values: CDR1 KGHSH, CDR2 LQKENI. In DNA, the CDR3 is TGTGCCAGCTCACTCGGACTAGCGGGGCAAGAGACCCAGTACTTC. Its protein is CASSLGLAGQETQYF.

The J gene is TRBJ2-1, the V gene TRBV11-2; D not certain. V lost 5 bases to trimming and J lost 0 bases, with 17 bases between them. This CDR3 comprises 17 residues. Germline V gives CDR1 SGHAT, CDR2 FQNNGV. The CDR3 is CASSPTRTMSSYNEQFF. CDR3 nucleotides: TGTGCCAGCAGCCCCACCCGAACAATGAGCTCCTACAATGAGCAGTTCTTC.

The J gene is TRBJ2-1, the V gene TRBV10-1; 8 bases are a match to TRBD2. Per germline, CDR1 WNHNN and CDR2 SYGVQD (reference sequence). J gave up 6 bases and V 2 bases, and 6 bases lay outside the gene matches. CDR3 length: 15 amino acids. The CDR3 is CASSETGLALNEQFF. The CDR3 coding sequence is TGCGCCAGCAGTGAGACCGGACTAGCCCTCAATGAGCAGTTCTTC.

The V and J genes are TRBV27 and TRBJ1-5, with D tentatively TRBD1 (6 bases). Trimming removed 4 bases from V and 0 bases from J, with 10 bases in between. CDR3 length: 15 amino acids. Germline values: CDR1 MNHEY, CDR2 SMNVEV (reference sequence). In nucleotides, the CDR3 is TGTGCCAGCAGTTCGGGACAATATAGCAATCAGCCCCAGCATTTT. Amino acid sequence: CASSSGQYSNQPQHF.

This chain uses TRBV28 with TRBJ1-5, with 9 bases aligning to TRBD1. Unmatched junction bases numbered 9, after V lost 2 bases and J lost 7 bases. The CDR3 loop spans 16 amino acids. From germline, CDR1 is MDHEN and CDR2 SYDVKM. The CDR3 is CASSLQPGQGPQPQHF. CDR3 in DNA: TGTGCCAGCAGTTTACAACCGGGACAGGGTCCCCAGCCCCAGCATTTT.

The V call is TRBV6-6, the J call TRBJ2-2, with D unresolved. Between the trimmed V and J ends, which lost 5 bases and 5 bases, there was a span of 6 bases. CDR1 and CDR2 from the germline V gene are MNHNY and SVGAGI (reference sequence). The CDR3 has 12 residues. The CDR3 nucleotides read TGTGCCAGCAGTATTGGAACCGGGGAGCTGTTTTTT. This sequence encodes CASSIGTGELFF.

The chain combines TRBV5-5 with TRBJ1-2; D gene unclear. The CDR3 spans 13 residues. Trimming removed 0 bases at V and 2 bases at J, with 5 bases between. Germline V lookup: CDR1 SGHKS, CDR2 YYEKEE (reference sequence). This CDR3 reads CASSLEQNYGYTF. CDR3 DNA sequence: TGTGCCAGCAGCTTGGAACAGAACTATGGCTACACCTTC.

This chain connects TRBV24-1 to TRBJ2-3; tentative D call: TRBD2 (6 bases). Trimming pared 2 bases from V and 1 base from J, leaving 15 bases between. The CDR3 sequence is 17 residues long. Germline CDR1 is KGHDR and CDR2 is SFDVKD. CDR3 nucleotide sequence: TGTGCCACCAGTGATTCCTCTAGCGTCTACGGCACAGATACGCAGTATTTT. This gives the protein CATSDSSSVYGTDTQYF.

The chain carries TRBV2 and TRBJ1-5; 7 positions match TRBD1. Trimming took 6 bases from V and 5 from J; bases not matched to a gene: 4. Looked up from germline, CDR1 is SNHLY and CDR2 is FYNNEI. This CDR3 comprises 13 residues. The CDR3 sequence: CASRFTGDQPQHF. The DNA for the CDR3 is TGTGCCAGCAGGTTCACAGGGGATCAGCCCCAGCATTTT.

The genes are TRBV11-3 and TRBJ1-1, with D hard to call. The CDR3 consists of 15 residues. Germline V gene data show CDR1 as SGHNT and CDR2 as YENEEA. Trimming stripped 4 bases from V and 0 bases from J, with 12 bases between. Here the CDR3 reads CASSSSGNMNTEAFF. In DNA form, the CDR3 reads TGTGCCAGCAGCTCCTCGGGCAACATGAACACTGAAGCTTTCTTT.

This sequence joins TRBV5-6 and TRBJ2-2, with TRBD2 identical over 8 bases. This CDR3 region has 15 residues. After removal of 0 bases from V and 6 bases from J, the junction contained 4 bases not matched to a gene. Looked up from germline, CDR1 is SGHDT and CDR2 is YYEEEE. CDR3 coding DNA: TGTGCCAGCAGCTTGGAAGGTAGCGGGGCCGGGGAGCTGTTTTTT. Its translation: CASSLEGSGAGELFF.

The chain recombines TRBV19 with TRBJ1-2; no reliable D call. V lost 7 bases and J lost 2, with 14 bases in between. Germline CDR1 and CDR2: LNHDA and SQIVND (reference sequence). The length of the CDR3 is 14 residues. The CDR3: CASTPASGNYGYTF. The CDR3 DNA reads as TGTGCCAGTACCCCCGCCAGCGGCAACTATGGCTACACCTTC.

The chain is built from TRBV27 and TRBJ2-1; D may be TRBD1 (6 bases). Germline loops: CDR1 MNHEY, CDR2 SMNVEV (reference sequence). There are 14 residues in the CDR3. The ends were cut back, 6 bases at V and 7 bases at J, with 16 bases in the middle. Here the CDR3 DNA reads TGTGCCAGCAGGCGAGAGGGGGTTGTGAATGAGCAGTTCTTC. This sequence encodes CASRREGVVNEQFF.

The chain joins TRBV18 to TRBJ2-3; possibly TRBD1 or TRBD2 for D (5 bases each). Per germline, CDR1 KGHSH and CDR2 LQKENI. The CDR3 covers 15 residues. V lost 6 bases and J lost 0, with 13 bases in between. The CDR3 is CASSPGAASTDTQYF. CDR3 in DNA: TGTGCCAGCTCCCCCGGGGCCGCTAGCACAGATACGCAGTATTTT.

The V gene is TRBV27, the J gene TRBJ1-1; D uncertain. Trimming removed 4 bases from V and 2 bases from J, with 8 bases in between. Germline CDR1 is MNHEY and CDR2 is SMNVEV (reference sequence). The CDR3 has 13 amino acids. Here the CDR3 reads CASSWGGNTEAFF. The CDR3 DNA sequence: TGTGCCAGCAGTTGGGGTGGAAACACTGAAGCTTTCTTT.

This clone is a singleton in its sample. The rearrangement uses TRBV4-3 and TRBJ2-7; tentative D call: TRBD1 (6 bases). V lost 0 bases and J lost 4, with 10 bases in between. The CDR3 covers 14 residues. Looked up from germline, CDR1 is LGHNA and CDR2 is YSLEER. The CDR3 coding sequence is TGCGCCAGCAGCCAAGATTACGGACAGTACGAGCAGTACTTC. The encoded protein is CASSQDYGQYEQYF.